Below are 8 T cell receptor beta chains sequenced from a single sample in a study of cytomegalovirus exposure and HLA in healthy donors. Primers for the PCR totalled 60 Vbeta and 13 Jbeta. Profiled with immunoSEQ multiplex PCR; TCRdb holds only in-frame clones, not every one. The sample lists about 110,000 clones; more than 65% were seen once. The sequenced material came from PBMCs. Every receptor here comes from a boy under 18 in good health and CMV-seronegative.

V and J are TRBV7-9 and TRBJ1-1; D unresolved. This CDR3 is 16 amino acids long. Germline assignment: CDR1 SEHNR and CDR2 FQNEAQ (reference sequence). V lost 5 bases and J lost 0, with 16 bases in between. CDR3 nucleotides: TGTGCCAGCAGCCGAATTTCCCAAAGCATGAACACTGAAGCTTTCTTT. Its translation: CASSRISQSMNTEAFF.

This clone has a handful of counts. The CDR3 region is CASSFLGSTYEQYF. CDR3 DNA: TGTGCCAGCAGCTTTTTGGGCAGCACCTACGAGCAGTACTTC. The J gene is TRBJ2-7, the V gene TRBV5-6; unclear D gene. The CDR3 totals 14 residues. Germline-derived CDR1 and CDR2 are SGHDT and YYEEEE. The V end lost 2 bases, the J end lost 2 bases, and 11 bases lay between the germline ends. The variable domain in full, completed from reference TRBV5-6 and TRBJ2-7, reads DAGVTQSPTHLIKTRGQQVTLRCSPKSGHDTVSWYQQALGQGPQFIFQYYEEEERQRGNFPDRFSGHQFPNYSSELNVNALLLGDSALYLCASSFLGSTYEQYFGPGTRLTVT.

The rearrangement joins TRBV2 to TRBJ2-4; TRBD2 might be the D (5 bases). V lost 5 bases to trimming and J lost 9 bases, with 11 bases between them. The CDR3 covers 12 residues. Germline lookup yields CDR1 SNHLY and CDR2 FYNNEI. Here the CDR3 DNA reads TGTGCCAGCAGTCACCCGGGAAGCATTCAGTACTTC. Its translation: CASSHPGSIQYF.

V usage is TRBV5-1 and J usage is TRBJ1-1; TRBD1 matches 7 bases. V lost 9 bases to trimming and J lost 3 bases; unmatched junction nucleotides: 11. CDR1 and CDR2 from the germline V gene are SGHRS and YFSETQ. This CDR3 has 14 residues. The CDR3 DNA is TGCGCCACGCGAAGACTAACAGGGGACACTGAAGCTTTCTTT. This codes for CATRRLTGDTEAFF.

This clone has only a few counts. The chain links TRBV5-8 to TRBJ2-7, with D tentatively TRBD1 (6 bases). The germline V gene encodes CDR1 SGHTS and CDR2 YDEGEE. Trimming shortened V by 4 bases and J by 2 bases, and 13 bases separated the two germline ends. CDR3 length: 14 residues. The CDR3 nucleotides are TGTGCCAGCAGCCCAGACAGGAAGCCCTACGAGCAGTACTTC. Translating it yields CASSPDRKPYEQYF.

The chain employs TRBV6-5 and TRBJ1-5, with D unresolved. CDR1 is MNHEY and CDR2 is SVGAGI in the germline V gene. The CDR3 length is 15 residues. The V end lost 5 bases, the J end lost 4 bases, and 15 bases lay between the germline ends. Here the CDR3 DNA reads TGTGCCAGCAGTGCGGCCCCGTATTGGAATCAGCCCCAGCATTTT. Amino acid sequence: CASSAAPYWNQPQHF.

This sequence joins TRBV6-5 and TRBJ2-2; 7 bases line up with TRBD1. The CDR3 is 15 residues long. Germline lookup yields CDR1 MNHEY and CDR2 SVGAGI. Trimming removed 5 bases from V and 3 bases from J; junction bases left unmatched: 6. The CDR3 sequence: CASSRTGFDTGELFF. The CDR3 DNA reads as TGTGCCAGCAGTCGGACAGGTTTCGACACCGGGGAGCTGTTTTTT.

This clone was picked up a small number of times. V and J are TRBV28 and TRBJ2-5; no clear D gene. CDR3 length: 12 amino acids. V was cut by 7 bases and J by 4 bases, with 10 bases left in between. Germline V gene sequence: CDR1 MDHEN, CDR2 SYDVKM. CDR3 in DNA: TGTGCCAGCAACCTGTTCGGAGAGACCCAGTACTTC. As protein: CASNLFGETQYF.